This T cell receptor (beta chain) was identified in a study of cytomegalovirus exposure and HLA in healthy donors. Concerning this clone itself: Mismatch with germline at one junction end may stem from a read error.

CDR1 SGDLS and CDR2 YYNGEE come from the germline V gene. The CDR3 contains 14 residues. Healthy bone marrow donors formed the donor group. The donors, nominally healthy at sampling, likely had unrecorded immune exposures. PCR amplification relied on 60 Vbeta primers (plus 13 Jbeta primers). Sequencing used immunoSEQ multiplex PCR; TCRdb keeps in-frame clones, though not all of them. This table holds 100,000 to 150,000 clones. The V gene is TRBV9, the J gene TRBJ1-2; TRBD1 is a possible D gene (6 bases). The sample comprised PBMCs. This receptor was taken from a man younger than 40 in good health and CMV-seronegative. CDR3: CASSAQGVGYGHTF. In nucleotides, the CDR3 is TGTGCCAGCAGCGCACAGGGCGTCGGCTATGGCCACACCTTC.